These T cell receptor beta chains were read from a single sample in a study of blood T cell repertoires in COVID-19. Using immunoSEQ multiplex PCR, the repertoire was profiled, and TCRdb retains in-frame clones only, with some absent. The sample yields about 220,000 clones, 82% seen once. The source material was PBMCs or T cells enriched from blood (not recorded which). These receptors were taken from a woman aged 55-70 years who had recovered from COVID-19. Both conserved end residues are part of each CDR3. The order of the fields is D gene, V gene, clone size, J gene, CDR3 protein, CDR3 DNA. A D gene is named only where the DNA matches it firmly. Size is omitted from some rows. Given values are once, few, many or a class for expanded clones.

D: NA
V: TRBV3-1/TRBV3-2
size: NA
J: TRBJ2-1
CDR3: CASSREEGELGEQFF
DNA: TGTGCCAGCAGTCGGGAGGAGGGGGAGTTGGGTGAGCAGTTCTTC

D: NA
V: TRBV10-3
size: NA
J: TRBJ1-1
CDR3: CAINPGQQNTEAFF
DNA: TGTGCCATCAATCCCGGACAACAGAACACTGAAGCTTTCTTT

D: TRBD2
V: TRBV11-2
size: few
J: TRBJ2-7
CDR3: CASTYLAGDTRDEQYF
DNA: TGTGCCAGCACCTACTTAGCGGGAGACACCAGAGACGAGCAGTACTTC

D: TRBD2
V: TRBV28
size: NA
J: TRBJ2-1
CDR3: CASSSFGGLGSGAYNEQFF
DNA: TGTGCCAGCAGCAGTTTTGGGGGTCTGGGTAGCGGGGCCTACAATGAGCAGTTCTTC

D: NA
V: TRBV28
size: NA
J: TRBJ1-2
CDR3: CASSTTGSSPYGYTF
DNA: TGTGCCAGCAGTACCACAGGGTCCTCCCCCTATGGCTACACCTTC

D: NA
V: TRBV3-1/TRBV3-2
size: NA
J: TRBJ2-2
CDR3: CASRRGAGATGELFF
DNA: TGTGCCAGCAGGAGGGGAGCGGGTGCGACCGGGGAGCTGTTTTTT

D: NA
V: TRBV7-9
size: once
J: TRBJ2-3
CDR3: CASSLDLGPDTQYF
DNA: TGTGCCAGCAGCTTAGACCTAGGCCCAGATACGCAGTATTTT

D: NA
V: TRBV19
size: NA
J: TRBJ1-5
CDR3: CASSTPGYQPQHF
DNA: TGTGCCAGTAGTACACCAGGGTACCAGCCCCAGCATTTT

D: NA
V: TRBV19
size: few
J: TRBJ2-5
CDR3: CASSPTGLLEETQYF
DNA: TGTGCCAGTAGTCCAACAGGGCTGTTAGAAGAGACCCAGTACTTC

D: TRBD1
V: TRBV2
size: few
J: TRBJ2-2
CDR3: CASTLETGGYSNTGELFF
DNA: TGTGCCAGCACCTTAGAAACAGGGGGCTACTCGAACACCGGGGAGCTGTTTTTT

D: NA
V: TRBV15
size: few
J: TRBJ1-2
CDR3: CATSRDRGAGGYTF
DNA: TGTGCCACCAGCAGAGATCGGGGGGCAGGTGGCTACACCTTC

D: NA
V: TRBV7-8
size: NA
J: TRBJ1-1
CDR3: CASRYGQAPTEAFF
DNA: TGTGCCAGCAGGTATGGACAAGCGCCCACTGAAGCTTTCTTT

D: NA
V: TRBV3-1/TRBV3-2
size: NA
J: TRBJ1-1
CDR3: CASSPGGTEAFF
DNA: TGTGCCAGCAGCCCCGGGGGCACTGAAGCTTTCTTT

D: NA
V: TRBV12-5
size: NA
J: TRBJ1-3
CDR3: CASGLVRGTLDRGNTIYF
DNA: TGTGCTAGTGGTTTGGTACGTGGGACCCTTGACAGGGGAAACACCATATATTTT

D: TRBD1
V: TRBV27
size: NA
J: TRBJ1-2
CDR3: CASSSDRVSGYTF
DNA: TGTGCCAGCAGTTCCGACAGGGTTAGTGGCTACACCTTC